This T cell receptor beta chain comes out of a study of lymphopenia after photon versus proton radiotherapy. Sequencing was performed with immunoSEQ multiplex PCR; in TCRdb, only in-frame clones are kept and a portion is missing. The sample includes about 83,000 clones, about 83% seen only once; the top ten take about 1.3%. This clone was detected only a few times. No antigen is known for it. Overall study results and limits: Better survival with proton therapy was suggested as possible, not demonstrated. After the lymphocyte nadir, photon-treated repertoires showed oligoclonal expansion, especially of CD8+ Temra cells.

This sample comprised peripheral blood, obtained from a patient treated with proton-based radiotherapy. This receptor was obtained from a man between 60 and 75 years old with pancreatic cancer.

CDR3 coding DNA: TGTGCCAGCAGTGAAGACAGGGGGCCAGAGACCCAGTACTTC. It yields the protein CASSEDRGPETQYF. The chain couples TRBV2 to TRBJ2-5; 9 bases are shared with TRBD1. The CDR3 extends over 14 amino acids. Germline V gives CDR1 SNHLY, CDR2 FYNNEI. Trimming removed 1 base from V and 4 bases from J; junction bases left unmatched: 1.